This T cell receptor (beta chain) derives from a study of blood T cell repertoires in COVID-19. About the research overall: Acute-phase and convalescent COVID-19 samples originated in the United States, Italy and Spain.

Data came from immunoSEQ multiplex PCR; TCRdb stores just in-frame clones and leaves some out. The sample includes approximately 240,000 clones, about nine tenths seen only once; the top ten take roughly 0.79%. The CDR3 runs 15 residues. The J segment lost 0 bases and the V segment lost 5 bases, leaving 7 bases of the junction unmatched. Looked up from germline, CDR1 is LNHDA and CDR2 is SQIVND (reference sequence). Seattle patients were enrolled during active infection and followed longitudinally. This sequence was found in a man aged 25 to 45 with COVID-19, enrolled during active disease. Material for sequencing was peripheral blood. J is TRBJ2-7 and V is TRBV19; TRBD1 aligns across 7 bases. CDR3: CASSWSRGNSYEQYF. CDR3 DNA: TGTGCCAGTAGTTGGTCCAGGGGGAACTCCTACGAGCAGTACTTC.